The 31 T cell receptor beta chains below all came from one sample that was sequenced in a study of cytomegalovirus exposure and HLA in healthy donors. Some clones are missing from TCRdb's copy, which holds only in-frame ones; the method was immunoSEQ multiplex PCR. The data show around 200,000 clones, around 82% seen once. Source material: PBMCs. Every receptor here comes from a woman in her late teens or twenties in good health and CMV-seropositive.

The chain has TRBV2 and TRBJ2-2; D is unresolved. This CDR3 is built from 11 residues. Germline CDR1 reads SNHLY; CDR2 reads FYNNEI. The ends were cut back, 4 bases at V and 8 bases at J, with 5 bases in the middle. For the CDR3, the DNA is TGTGCCAGCAGTGTCCAAGGGGAGCTGTTTTTT. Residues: CASSVQGELFF.

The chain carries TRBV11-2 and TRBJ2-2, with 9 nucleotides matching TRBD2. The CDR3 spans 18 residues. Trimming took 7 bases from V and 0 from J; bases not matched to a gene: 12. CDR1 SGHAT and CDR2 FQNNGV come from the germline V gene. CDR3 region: CASNPLGGGGPNTGELFF. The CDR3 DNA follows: TGTGCCAGCAACCCCCTTGGCGGGGGGGGGCCGAACACCGGGGAGCTGTTTTTT.

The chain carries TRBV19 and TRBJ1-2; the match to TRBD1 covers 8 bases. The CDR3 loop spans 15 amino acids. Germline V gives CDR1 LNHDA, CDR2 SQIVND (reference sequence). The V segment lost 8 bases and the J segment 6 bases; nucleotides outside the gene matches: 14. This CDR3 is CASADITRGQDGYTF. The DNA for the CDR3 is TGTGCCAGTGCCGACATTACCAGGGGGCAAGATGGCTACACCTTC.

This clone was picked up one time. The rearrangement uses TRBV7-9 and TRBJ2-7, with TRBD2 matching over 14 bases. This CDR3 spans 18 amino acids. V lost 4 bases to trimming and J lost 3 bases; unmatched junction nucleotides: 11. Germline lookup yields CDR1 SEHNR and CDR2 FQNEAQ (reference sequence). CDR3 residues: CASSSVPGLAGASYEQYF. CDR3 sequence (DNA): TGTGCCAGCAGCTCAGTCCCGGGACTAGCGGGGGCTAGCTACGAGCAGTACTTC.

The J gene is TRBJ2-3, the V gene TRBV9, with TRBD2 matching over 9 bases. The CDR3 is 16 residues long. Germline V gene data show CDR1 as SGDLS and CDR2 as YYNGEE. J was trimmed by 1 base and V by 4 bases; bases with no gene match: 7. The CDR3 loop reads CASSLAGGLGTDTQYF. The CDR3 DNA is TGTGCCAGCAGCCTTGCGGGGGGGCTAGGCACAGATACGCAGTATTTT.

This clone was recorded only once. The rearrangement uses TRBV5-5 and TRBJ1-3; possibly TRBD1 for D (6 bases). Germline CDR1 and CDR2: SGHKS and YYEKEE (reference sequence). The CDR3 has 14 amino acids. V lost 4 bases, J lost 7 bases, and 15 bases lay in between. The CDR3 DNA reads TGTGCCAGCAGCGACGCCCTTACAGGGAACACCATATATTTT. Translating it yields CASSDALTGNTIYF.

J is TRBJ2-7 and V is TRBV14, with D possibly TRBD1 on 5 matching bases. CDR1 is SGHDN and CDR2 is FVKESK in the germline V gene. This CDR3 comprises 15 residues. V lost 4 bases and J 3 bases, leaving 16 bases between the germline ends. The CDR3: CASSPAPGHNYEQYF. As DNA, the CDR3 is TGTGCCAGCAGCCCCGCCCCCGGACACAACTACGAGCAGTACTTC.

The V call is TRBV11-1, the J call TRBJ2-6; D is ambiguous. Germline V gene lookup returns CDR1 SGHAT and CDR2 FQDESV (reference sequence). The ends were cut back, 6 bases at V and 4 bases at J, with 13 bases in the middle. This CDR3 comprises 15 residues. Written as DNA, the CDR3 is TGTGCCAGCAGACCACTTGGTTCCGGGGCCAACGTCCTGACTTTC. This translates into CASRPLGSGANVLTF.

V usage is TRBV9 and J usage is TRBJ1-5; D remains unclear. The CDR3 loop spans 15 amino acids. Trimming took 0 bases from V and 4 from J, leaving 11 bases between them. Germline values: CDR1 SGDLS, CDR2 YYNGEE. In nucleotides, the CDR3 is TGTGCCAGCAGCGTAGATTTCCGAGAAAATCAGCCCCAGCATTTT. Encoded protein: CASSVDFRENQPQHF.

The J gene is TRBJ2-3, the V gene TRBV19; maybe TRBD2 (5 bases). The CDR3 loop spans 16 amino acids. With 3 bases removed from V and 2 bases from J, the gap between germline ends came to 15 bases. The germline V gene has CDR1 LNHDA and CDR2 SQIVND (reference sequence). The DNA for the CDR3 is TGTGCCAGTAGTATGGTATCGGGGTCGGCCACAGATACGCAGTATTTT. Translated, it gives CASSMVSGSATDTQYF.

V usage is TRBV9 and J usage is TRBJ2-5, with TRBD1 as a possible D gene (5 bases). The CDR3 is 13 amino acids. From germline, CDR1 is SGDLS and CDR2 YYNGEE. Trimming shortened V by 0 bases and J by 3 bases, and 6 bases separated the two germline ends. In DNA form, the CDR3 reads TGTGCCAGCAGCGTAGCCAGGGAAGAGACCCAGTACTTC. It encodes CASSVAREETQYF.

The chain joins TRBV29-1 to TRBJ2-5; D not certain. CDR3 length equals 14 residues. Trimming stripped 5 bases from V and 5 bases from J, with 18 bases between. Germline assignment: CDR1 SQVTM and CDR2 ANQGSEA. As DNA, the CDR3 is TGCAGCGTTTCCAGCCTGGCCCAAGCGGAGACCCAGTACTTC. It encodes CSVSSLAQAETQYF.

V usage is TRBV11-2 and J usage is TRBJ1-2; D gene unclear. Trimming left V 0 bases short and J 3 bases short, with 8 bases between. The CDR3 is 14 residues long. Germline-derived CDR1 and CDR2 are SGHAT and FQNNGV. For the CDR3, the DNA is TGTGCCAGCAGCTTAGATCACAGCCACTATGGCTACACCTTC. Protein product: CASSLDHSHYGYTF.

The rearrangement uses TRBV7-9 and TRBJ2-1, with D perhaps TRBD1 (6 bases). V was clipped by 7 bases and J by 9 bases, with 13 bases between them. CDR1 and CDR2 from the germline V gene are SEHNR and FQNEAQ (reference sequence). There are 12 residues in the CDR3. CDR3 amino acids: CASTRDRFEQFF. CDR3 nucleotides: TGTGCCAGCACCAGAGACAGGTTTGAGCAGTTCTTC. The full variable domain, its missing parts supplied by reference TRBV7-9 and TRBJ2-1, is DTGVSQNPRHKITKRGQNVTFRCDPISEHNRLYWYRQTLGQGPEFLTYFQNEAQLEKSRLLSDRFSAERPKGSFSTLEIQRTEQGDSAMYLCASTRDRFEQFFGPGTRLTVL.

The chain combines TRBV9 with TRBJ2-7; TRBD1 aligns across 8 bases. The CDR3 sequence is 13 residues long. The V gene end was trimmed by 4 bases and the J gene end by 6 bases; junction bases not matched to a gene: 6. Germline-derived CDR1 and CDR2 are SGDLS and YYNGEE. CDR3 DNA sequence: TGTGCCAGCAGCAACCGACAGGGGTCCGAGCAGTACTTC. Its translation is CASSNRQGSEQYF.

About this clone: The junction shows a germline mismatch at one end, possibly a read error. CDR3 residues: CASSQDKGNAEAFF. CDR3 nucleotides: TGCGCCAGCAGCCAAGATAAGGGGAACGCTGAAGCTTTCTTT. This chain joins TRBV4-3 and TRBJ1-1; D might be TRBD1 (5 bases). CDR1 and CDR2 (germline): LGHNA, YSLEER. The CDR3 consists of 14 residues.

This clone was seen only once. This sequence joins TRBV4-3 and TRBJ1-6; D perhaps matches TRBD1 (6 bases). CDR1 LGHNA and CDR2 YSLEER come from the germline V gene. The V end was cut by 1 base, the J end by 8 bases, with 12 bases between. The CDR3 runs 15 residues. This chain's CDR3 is CASSQGRGLDSPLHF. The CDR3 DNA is TGCGCCAGCAGCCAAGGAAGGGGGTTGGATTCACCCCTCCACTTT.

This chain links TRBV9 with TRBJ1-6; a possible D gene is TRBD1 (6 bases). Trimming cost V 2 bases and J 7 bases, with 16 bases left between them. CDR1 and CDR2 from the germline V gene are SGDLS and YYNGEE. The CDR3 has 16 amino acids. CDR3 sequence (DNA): TGTGCCAGCAGCGTTGGGACAAGAGGGCCAAATTCACCCCTCCACTTT. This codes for CASSVGTRGPNSPLHF.

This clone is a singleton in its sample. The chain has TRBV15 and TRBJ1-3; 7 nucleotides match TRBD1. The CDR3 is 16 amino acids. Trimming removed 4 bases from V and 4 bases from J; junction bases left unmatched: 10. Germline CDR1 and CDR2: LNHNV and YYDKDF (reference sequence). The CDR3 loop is CATSKSGQDRGNTIYF. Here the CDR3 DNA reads TGTGCCACCAGCAAATCAGGACAGGACAGAGGAAACACCATATATTTT. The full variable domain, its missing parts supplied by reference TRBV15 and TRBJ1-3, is DAMVIQNPRYQVTQFGKPVTLSCSQTLNHNVMYWYQQKSSQAPKLLFHYYDKDFNNEADTPDNFQSRRPNTSFCFLDIRSPGLGDTAMYLCATSKSGQDRGNTIYFGEGSWLTVV.

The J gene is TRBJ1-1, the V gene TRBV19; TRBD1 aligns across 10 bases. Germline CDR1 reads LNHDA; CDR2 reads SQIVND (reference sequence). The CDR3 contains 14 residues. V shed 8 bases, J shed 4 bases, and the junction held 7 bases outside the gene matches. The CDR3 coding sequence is TGTGCCAGTGACGACAGGGGGCTGGGCACTGAAGCTTTCTTT. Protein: CASDDRGLGTEAFF.

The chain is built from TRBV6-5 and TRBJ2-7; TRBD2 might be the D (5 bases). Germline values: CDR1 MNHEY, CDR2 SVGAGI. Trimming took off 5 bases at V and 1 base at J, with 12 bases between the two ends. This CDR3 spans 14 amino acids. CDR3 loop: CASSPRRRSYEQYF. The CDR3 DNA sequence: TGTGCCAGCAGTCCCAGGAGGCGGTCCTACGAGCAGTACTTC.

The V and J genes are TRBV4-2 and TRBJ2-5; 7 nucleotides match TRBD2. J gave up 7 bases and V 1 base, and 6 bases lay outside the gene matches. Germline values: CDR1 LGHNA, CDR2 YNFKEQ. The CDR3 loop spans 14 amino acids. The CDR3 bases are TGTGCCAGCAGCCAAGTTCTAGCGGCGGGGACCCAGTACTTC. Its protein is CASSQVLAAGTQYF.

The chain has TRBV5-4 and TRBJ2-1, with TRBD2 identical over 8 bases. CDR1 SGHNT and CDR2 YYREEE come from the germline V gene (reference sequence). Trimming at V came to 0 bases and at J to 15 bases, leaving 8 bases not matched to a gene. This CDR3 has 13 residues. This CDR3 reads CASSLGLAGGTFF. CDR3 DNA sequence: TGTGCCAGCAGCTTGGGCCTGGCGGGAGGCACGTTCTTC.

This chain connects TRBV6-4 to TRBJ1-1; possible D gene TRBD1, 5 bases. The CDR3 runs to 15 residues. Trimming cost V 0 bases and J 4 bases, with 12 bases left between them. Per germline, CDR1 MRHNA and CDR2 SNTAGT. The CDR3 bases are TGTGCCAGCAGTGACTCAGATGGGGGGTCCACTGAAGCTTTCTTT. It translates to CASSDSDGGSTEAFF.

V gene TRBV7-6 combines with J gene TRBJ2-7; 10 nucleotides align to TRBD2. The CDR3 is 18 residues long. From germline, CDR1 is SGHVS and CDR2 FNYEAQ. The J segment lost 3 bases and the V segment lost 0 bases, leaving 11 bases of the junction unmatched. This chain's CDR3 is CASSLASSGAGGLYEQYF. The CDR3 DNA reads TGTGCCAGCAGCTTAGCATCCTCGGGAGCGGGGGGGCTCTACGAGCAGTACTTC.

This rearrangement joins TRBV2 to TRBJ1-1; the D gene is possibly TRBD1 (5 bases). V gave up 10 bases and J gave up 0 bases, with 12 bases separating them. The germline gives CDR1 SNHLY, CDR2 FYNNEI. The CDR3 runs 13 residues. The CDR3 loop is CATTQGLNTEAFF. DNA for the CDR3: TGTGCCACCACCCAGGGATTGAACACTGAAGCTTTCTTT.

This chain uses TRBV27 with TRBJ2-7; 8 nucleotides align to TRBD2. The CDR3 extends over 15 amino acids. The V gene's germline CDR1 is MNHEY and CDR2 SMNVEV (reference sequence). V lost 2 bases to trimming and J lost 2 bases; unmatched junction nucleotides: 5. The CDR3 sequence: CASSLRGGATYEQYF. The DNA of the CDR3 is TGTGCCAGCAGTTTACGGGGGGGGGCAACCTACGAGCAGTACTTC.

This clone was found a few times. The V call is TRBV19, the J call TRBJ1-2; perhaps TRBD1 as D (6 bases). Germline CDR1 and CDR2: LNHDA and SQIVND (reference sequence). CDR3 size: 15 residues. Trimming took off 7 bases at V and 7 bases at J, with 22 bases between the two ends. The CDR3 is CASTNVDRSLLGYTF. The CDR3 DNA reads TGTGCCAGTACCAATGTTGACAGGAGTCTTCTTGGCTACACCTTC.

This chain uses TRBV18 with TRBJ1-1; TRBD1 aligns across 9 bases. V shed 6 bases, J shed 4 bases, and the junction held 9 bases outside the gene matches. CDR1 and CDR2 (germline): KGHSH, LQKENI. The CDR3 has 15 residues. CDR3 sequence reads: CASSELQGAFTEAFF. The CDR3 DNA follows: TGTGCCAGCTCGGAACTACAGGGGGCCTTCACTGAAGCTTTCTTT.

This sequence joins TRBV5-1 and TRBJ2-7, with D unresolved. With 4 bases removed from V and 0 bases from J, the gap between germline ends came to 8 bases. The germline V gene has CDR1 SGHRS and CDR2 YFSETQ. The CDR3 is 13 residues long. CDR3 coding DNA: TGCGCCAGCAGCAGCTACAGCTCCTACGAGCAGTACTTC. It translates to CASSSYSSYEQYF.

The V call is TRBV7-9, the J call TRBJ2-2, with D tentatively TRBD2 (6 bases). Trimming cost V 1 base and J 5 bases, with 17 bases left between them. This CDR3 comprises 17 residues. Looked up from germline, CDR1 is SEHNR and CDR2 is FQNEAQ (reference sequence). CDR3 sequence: CASSLGGTSKATGELFF. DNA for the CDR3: TGTGCCAGCAGCTTAGGGGGGACTTCAAAAGCTACCGGGGAGCTGTTTTTT.